Listed here are 7 T cell receptor beta chains from one sample, sequenced in a study of technical replicates of blood from several donors. Using immunoSEQ multiplex PCR, the repertoire was profiled, and TCRdb retains in-frame clones only, with some absent. The sample lists about 83,000 clones, approximately 94% occurring once. Specimen: T cells isolated from PBMCs. The receptors derive from a human donor in good health.

The chain employs TRBV5-4 and TRBJ2-1; tentatively, D is TRBD1 (5 bases). V lost 0 bases, J lost 7 bases, and 14 bases lay in between. This CDR3 has 15 residues. Germline lookup yields CDR1 SGHNT and CDR2 YYREEE (reference sequence). For the CDR3, the DNA is TGTGCCAGCAGCTTGGCAGGGTCTCTGGTTAATGAGCAGTTCTTC. Protein product: CASSLAGSLVNEQFF.

The CDR3 reads CASRGLAGGETQYF. The CDR3 nucleotides read TGTGCCAGCAGGGGACTAGCGGGAGGAGAGACCCAGTACTTC. The V call is TRBV6-5, the J call TRBJ2-5; 15 positions agree with TRBD2. Losses at the gene ends were 6 bases for V and 4 bases for J; bases not matched to a gene: 0. This CDR3 spans 14 amino acids. The germline CDR1 and CDR2 sequences are MNHEY and SVGAGI.

The chain recombines TRBV5-4 with TRBJ2-3; TRBD2 matches 13 bases. This CDR3 has 16 residues. Germline assignment: CDR1 SGHNT and CDR2 YYREEE (reference sequence). The ends lost 0 bases at V and 6 bases at J; junction bases unmatched: 4. CDR3 residues: CASSLEGLAGSDTQYF. Here the CDR3 DNA reads TGTGCCAGCAGCTTGGAGGGACTAGCGGGATCGGATACGCAGTATTTT.

V gene TRBV11-1 combines with J gene TRBJ2-1, with 7 bases fitting TRBD1. CDR1 SGHAT and CDR2 FQDESV come from the germline V gene (reference sequence). J was trimmed by 4 bases and V by 6 bases; bases with no gene match: 9. CDR3 length: 15 residues. The CDR3, as DNA: TGTGCCAGCAGTCAAACCGGGACAGTATACAATGAGCAGTTCTTC. Translated, it gives CASSQTGTVYNEQFF.

The chain uses TRBV28 and TRBJ2-7; the D gene is possibly TRBD1 (6 bases). The V end was cut by 2 bases, the J end by 0 bases, with 14 bases between. CDR1 is MDHEN and CDR2 is SYDVKM in the germline V gene. The CDR3 contains 16 residues. The CDR3 DNA reads TGTGCCAGCAGTTTAGGATGGCCCAGGGGCTCCTACGAGCAGTACTTC. Its translation: CASSLGWPRGSYEQYF.

The chain joins TRBV6-1 to TRBJ1-5, with 7 bases that match TRBD1. CDR1 and CDR2 (germline): MNHNS, SASEGT. The CDR3 is made up of 16 amino acids. Trimming cost V 3 bases and J 5 bases; bases outside gene matches: 10. The DNA for the CDR3 is TGTGCCAGCAGTGAGCCCTACAGGGGCGCGTATCAGCCCCAGCATTTT. This codes for CASSEPYRGAYQPQHF.

The chain links TRBV10-2 to TRBJ2-2; 7 nucleotides line up with TRBD2. The CDR3 loop spans 13 amino acids. After removal of 7 bases from V and 7 bases from J, the junction contained 6 bases not matched to a gene. CDR1 and CDR2 (germline): WSHSY, SAAADI. CDR3 protein: CASTPGTNGELFF. The CDR3 DNA sequence: TGCGCCAGCACCCCAGGGACTAACGGGGAGCTGTTTTTT.